A selection of T cell receptor beta chains follows, all from one sample in a study of memory CD4+ T cells and cytomegalovirus serostatus. Assay: immunoSEQ multiplex PCR; the TCRdb copy retains only in-frame clones and omits some. The table lists 40,000 to 45,000 clones, over 65% of them singletons. Specimen: memory CD4+ T cells from blood. These receptors were taken from an adult in good health and CMV-seronegative. The CDR3 runs from the conserved cysteine through the conserved F or W. The order of the fields is clone size, J gene, V gene, D gene, CDR3 DNA, CDR3 protein. A D gene is named only where the DNA matches it firmly. Clone size is stated in some rows and not others, as once, few, many or a class when expanded.

clone_size: few
j_call: TRBJ2-5
v_call: TRBV7-3
d_call: .
cdr3_nt: TGTGCCAGCAGCCCGAGGGGTTATATGGAAGAGACCCAGTACTTC
cdr3_aa: CASSPRGYMEETQYF

clone_size: .
j_call: TRBJ2-3
v_call: TRBV11-3
d_call: .
cdr3_nt: TGTGCCAGCAGCTTTAGTTTAGCAGATACGCAGTATTTT
cdr3_aa: CASSFSLADTQYF

clone_size: .
j_call: TRBJ2-3
v_call: TRBV5-6
d_call: .
cdr3_nt: TGTGCCAGCAGCTTGGGTGGACGGAGTTATGATCCGCAGTATTTT
cdr3_aa: CASSLGGRSYDPQYF

clone_size: .
j_call: TRBJ2-1
v_call: TRBV9
d_call: .
cdr3_nt: TGTGCCAGCAGCTCCCGACGGAACAATGAGCAGTTCTTC
cdr3_aa: CASSSRRNNEQFF

clone_size: .
j_call: TRBJ1-4
v_call: TRBV6-5
d_call: TRBD1
cdr3_nt: TGTGCCAGCATGTGGACAGGGGGTGAAAAACTGTTTTTT
cdr3_aa: CASMWTGGEKLFF

clone_size: .
j_call: TRBJ2-1
v_call: TRBV11-3
d_call: .
cdr3_nt: TGTGCCAGCAGCCCAAGGGGGGGCTCCTACAATGAGCAGTTCTTC
cdr3_aa: CASSPRGGSYNEQFF

clone_size: once
j_call: TRBJ2-2
v_call: TRBV15
d_call: .
cdr3_nt: TGTGCCACCAGGGCTGGGGGCGGCCGAGTCGCGAACACCGGGGAGCTGTTTTTT
cdr3_aa: CATRAGGGRVANTGELFF

clone_size: .
j_call: TRBJ1-1
v_call: TRBV7-9
d_call: .
cdr3_nt: TGTGCCACGACGGCGAACATCAACACTGAAGCTTTCTTT
cdr3_aa: CATTANINTEAFF

clone_size: .
j_call: TRBJ1-4
v_call: TRBV12-5
d_call: .
cdr3_nt: TGTGCTAGTGGTTCTTCCAGGGTTGGGAATGAAAAACTGTTTTTT
cdr3_aa: CASGSSRVGNEKLFF

clone_size: .
j_call: TRBJ1-5
v_call: TRBV5-6
d_call: .
cdr3_nt: TGTGCCAGCAGCCGGAGGGGGGGGAATCAGCCCCAGCATTTT
cdr3_aa: CASSRRGGNQPQHF

clone_size: .
j_call: TRBJ1-2
v_call: TRBV7-2
d_call: .
cdr3_nt: TGTGCCAGCAGTACCACACATCGGGCGGTCTATGGCTACACCTTC
cdr3_aa: CASSTTHRAVYGYTF

clone_size: .
j_call: TRBJ1-4
v_call: TRBV6-6
d_call: .
cdr3_nt: TGTGCCAGCACCTACCCCGGGGGCACTAATGAAAAACTGTTTTTT
cdr3_aa: CASTYPGGTNEKLFF

clone_size: .
j_call: TRBJ1-5
v_call: TRBV15
d_call: .
cdr3_nt: TGTGCCACCAGGGACACAGGGAATCAGCCCCAGCATTTT
cdr3_aa: CATRDTGNQPQHF

clone_size: .
j_call: TRBJ1-1
v_call: TRBV7-9
d_call: .
cdr3_nt: TGTGCCAGCAGTTCGACTGGGAACACTGAAGCTTTCTTT
cdr3_aa: CASSSTGNTEAFF

clone_size: .
j_call: TRBJ2-3
v_call: TRBV2
d_call: .
cdr3_nt: TGTGCCAGCAGCGCAAGTGGGGATACGCAGTATTTT
cdr3_aa: CASSASGDTQYF